The TCR beta chain under discussion was sequenced for a study of blood T cell repertoires in COVID-19. Study-wide background: COVID-19 samples from acute and convalescent phases originated in the United States, Italy and Spain.

The V end was cut by 0 bases, the J end by 1 base, with 11 bases between. CDR1 is LNHDA, CDR2 SQIVND, per germline (reference sequence). This CDR3 comprises 16 residues. On this clone itself: The sample has other DNA sequences that encode this CDR3 too.

As handled by the study authors: Using reference gene primer amplification, nucleated cell counts were estimated. Sequencing was performed with immunoSEQ multiplex PCR; in TCRdb, only in-frame clones are kept and a portion is missing. V and J calls and clone size are given by that table; D and trimming were obtained from the DNA. The sample has 150,000 to 200,000 clones, 83% seen once. Seattle's cohort entered during active infection and was followed longitudinally. This TCR was recovered from a woman in her seventies with COVID-19, enrolled during active disease. This chain connects TRBV19 to TRBJ2-3; D not certain. The sample comprised peripheral blood. DNA of the CDR3: TGTGCCAGTAGTATAGAAAGGCCGGGTGGCACAGATACGCAGTATTTT. Residues: CASSIERPGGTDTQYF. The full variable domain, in which reference TRBV19 and TRBJ2-3 provide the parts outside the CDR3, is DGGITQSPKYLFRKEGQNVTLSCEQNLNHDAMYWYRQDPGQGLRLIYYSQIVNDFQKGDIAEGYSVSREKKESFPLTVTSAQKNPTAFYLCASSIERPGGTDTQYFGPGTRLTVL.